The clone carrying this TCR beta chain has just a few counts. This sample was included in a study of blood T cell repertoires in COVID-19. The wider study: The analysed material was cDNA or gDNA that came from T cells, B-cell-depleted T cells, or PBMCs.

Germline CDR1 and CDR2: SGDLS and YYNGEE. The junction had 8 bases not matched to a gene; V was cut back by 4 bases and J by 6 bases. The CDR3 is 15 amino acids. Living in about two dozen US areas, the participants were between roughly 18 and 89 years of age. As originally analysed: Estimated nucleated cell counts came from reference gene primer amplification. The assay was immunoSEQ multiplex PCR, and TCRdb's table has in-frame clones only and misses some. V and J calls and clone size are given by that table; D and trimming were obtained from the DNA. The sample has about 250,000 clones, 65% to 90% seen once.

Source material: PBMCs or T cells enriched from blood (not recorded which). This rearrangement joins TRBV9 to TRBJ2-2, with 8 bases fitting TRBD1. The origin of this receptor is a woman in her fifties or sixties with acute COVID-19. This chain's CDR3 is CASSNRQGSPGELFF. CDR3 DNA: TGTGCCAGCAGCAACCGACAGGGGTCTCCCGGGGAGCTGTTTTTT. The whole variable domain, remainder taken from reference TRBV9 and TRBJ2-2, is DSGVTQTPKHLITATGQRVTLRCSPRSGDLSVYWYQQSLDQGLQFLIQYYNGEERAKGNILERFSAQQFPDLHSELNLSSLELGDSALYFCASSNRQGSPGELFFGEGSRLTVL.